The T cell receptor beta chain described here comes from a study of control samples from healthy donors and cancer patients. The CDR3 is 16 amino acids. The V and J ends lost 2 bases and 0 bases, in that order; junction bases with no gene match: 4. The V gene's germline CDR1 is SEHNR and CDR2 FQNEAQ (reference sequence). Profiling relied on immunoSEQ multiplex PCR, and the TCRdb table lists in-frame clones only, not all of them. The profile shows approximately 87,000 clones, 86% of them singletons. Sequencing was done on a sample of blood. The origin of this receptor is a woman between 50 and 59 years old in good health. The chain has TRBV7-9 and TRBJ1-3, with 7 positions matching TRBD1. CDR3 DNA: TGTGCCAGCAGCTTAAGACAGGGACTCTCTGGAAACACCATATATTTT. Protein product: CASSLRQGLSGNTIYF.